These T cell receptor beta chains were read from a single sample in a study of blood T cell repertoires in COVID-19. The assay was immunoSEQ multiplex PCR, and TCRdb's table has in-frame clones only and misses some. The repertoire includes about 240,000 clones, around four fifths of them detected once, and approximately 4.5% sits in the top ten. The sample comprised peripheral blood. The source of these receptors is a woman in her 70s with acute or convalescent COVID-19. CDR3s include the opening cysteine and the closing phenylalanine or tryptophan. Fields, in order: V gene, clone size, CDR3 length, D gene, J gene, CDR3 DNA, CDR3 protein. A D gene is named only where the DNA matches it firmly. Size is omitted from some rows. Given values are once, few, many or a class for expanded clones.

TRBV7-9	-	13	-	TRBJ1-4	TGTGCCAGCAGCCGCGGGGAGGGTGAAAAACTGTTTTTT	CASSRGEGEKLFF
TRBV2	-	14	-	TRBJ1-6	TGTGCCGGTCAGAGGCAGTTTTATAATTCACCCCTCCACTTT	CAGQRQFYNSPLHF
TRBV4-3	-	14	-	TRBJ1-2	TGCGCCAGCAGCCAAGCGTCCCTACCGCATGGCTACACCTTC	CASSQASLPHGYTF
TRBV2	-	18	TRBD2	TRBJ2-7	TGTGCCAGCAGTGCAGGGGATTTGCGGGGGGGAACTAGGCGCGAGCAGTACTTC	CASSAGDLRGGTRREQYF
TRBV18	-	15	TRBD1	TRBJ1-2	TGTGCCAGCTCACCTGGGACAGAAGCTAACTATGGCTACACCTTC	CASSPGTEANYGYTF
TRBV7-2	-	15	TRBD1	TRBJ2-3	TGTGCCAGCAGCTCGTGGACAGGGAGCACAGATACGCAGTATTTT	CASSSWTGSTDTQYF
TRBV6-5	-	13	-	TRBJ1-2	TGTGCCACCAGGCCGGGAGGGTTGGTTGGCTACACCTTC	CATRPGGLVGYTF
TRBV11-2	-	15	-	TRBJ1-4	TGTGCCAGCAGCTTAGCGGCAGGGGTTAATGAAAAACTGTTTTTT	CASSLAAGVNEKLFF
TRBV7-2	-	16	-	TRBJ2-2	TGTGCCAGCAGCCCCTCGGTGGGGGCCTCCCCCGGGGAGCTGTTTTTT	CASSPSVGASPGELFF
TRBV11-2	-	15	TRBD2	TRBJ2-1	TGTGCCAGCAGCTTAGAAGCGGGGGCCCCCGGTGAGCAGTTCTTC	CASSLEAGAPGEQFF
TRBV4-2	once	14	-	TRBJ1-2	TGTGCCAGCAGCCAAGAAGGTCGGGGGGATGGCTACACCTTC	CASSQEGRGDGYTF
TRBV7-9	-	14	-	TRBJ1-1	TGTGCCAGCAGCTTAGAACAGCTGAACACTGAAGCTTTCTTT	CASSLEQLNTEAFF
TRBV10-3	-	14	-	TRBJ1-6	TGTGCCATCAGGTTGACAGGCGCTAATTCACCCCTCCACTTT	CAIRLTGANSPLHF
TRBV5-1	-	14	TRBD1	TRBJ1-6	TGCGCCAGCAGCGGTGGACAGGGCTTGGCGCCCCTCCACTTT	CASSGGQGLAPLHF
TRBV7-9	-	12	-	TRBJ1-1	TGTGCCAGCAGTCCACAGGGTGCTGAAGCTTTCTTT	CASSPQGAEAFF
TRBV9	-	14	-	TRBJ1-3	TGTGCCAGCAGAGAGGGAGTTTCTGGAAACACCATATATTTT	CASREGVSGNTIYF
TRBV12-3/TRBV12-4	-	12	-	TRBJ2-7	TGTGCCAGCAGTGCGGACAGCGCCTCCCCGTACTTC	CASSADSASPYF
TRBV7-2	-	16	TRBD1	TRBJ1-5	TGTGCCAGCAGCTCCTCCCCGGGACAGGGTGGTCAGCCCCAGCATTTT	CASSSSPGQGGQPQHF
TRBV5-1	-	11	-	TRBJ2-1	TGCGCCAGCAGTTCCCTCAATGAGCAGTTCTTC	CASSSLNEQFF
TRBV9	-	13	-	TRBJ2-3	TGTGCCAGCGGCGGCGGCAGCACAGATACGCAGTATTTT	CASGGGSTDTQYF
TRBV6-6	few	14	-	TRBJ1-4	TGTGCCAGCAGTCCCCAGGGTAGGAGCGAAAAACTGTTTTTT	CASSPQGRSEKLFF
TRBV7-9	-	13	-	TRBJ1-2	TGTGCCAGCAGCTTAGAAGAACAGTATGGCTACACCTTC	CASSLEEQYGYTF
TRBV7-9	-	16	TRBD1	TRBJ1-6	TGTGCCAGCAGCTTAGGAACGGGACAGGAAGGTTCACCCCTCCACTTT	CASSLGTGQEGSPLHF
TRBV19	-	15	TRBD2	TRBJ2-5	TGTGCCAGTAGTATAATCACTAGCGGGGAAGAGACCCAGTACTTC	CASSIITSGEETQYF
TRBV12-3/TRBV12-4	-	13	-	TRBJ2-5	TGTGCCAGCAGTCTTCGACAGCAAGAGACCCAGTACTTC	CASSLRQQETQYF
TRBV10-3	-	13	-	TRBJ1-5	TGTGCCATCAGACAGGCTATAAATCAGCCCCAGCATTTT	CAIRQAINQPQHF
TRBV11-2	-	13	-	TRBJ2-5	TGTGCCAGCAGCTTAGGTAGGGGAGAGACCCAGTACTTC	CASSLGRGETQYF
TRBV18	-	13	-	TRBJ1-5	TGTGCCAGCTCACCAGGCCCCAATCAGCCCCAGCATTTT	CASSPGPNQPQHF
TRBV4-1	-	13	-	TRBJ1-2	TGCGCCAGCAGCCAATCCGGGAACGGGGGCTACACCTTC	CASSQSGNGGYTF
TRBV10-3	once	15	-	TRBJ2-3	TGTGCCATCTCGGGTGGGGGGTCTCTAGGAGATACGCAGTATTTT	CAISGGGSLGDTQYF
TRBV19	few	14	-	TRBJ1-5	TGTGCCAGTAGTAAGGAGGGGGGGTATCAGCCCCAGCATTTT	CASSKEGGYQPQHF
TRBV10-3	-	15	TRBD1	TRBJ1-1	TGTGCCATCAGTACTCCCGGACAGGGTAACACTGAAGCTTTCTTT	CAISTPGQGNTEAFF
TRBV6-5	few	15	TRBD1	TRBJ2-7	TGTGCCAGCAGTTACACACAGGGGGGCGTCTACGAGCAGTACTTC	CASSYTQGGVYEQYF
TRBV25-1	-	15	TRBD1	TRBJ1-2	TGTGCCAGCAGGGGAGGTGGACAGGGGAACTATGGCTACACCTTC	CASRGGGQGNYGYTF
TRBV11-3	few	16	TRBD1	TRBJ1-1	TGTGCCAGCAGCCAAAGGACAGGGGGATTGAACACTGAAGCTTTCTTT	CASSQRTGGLNTEAFF
TRBV4-2	-	16	-	TRBJ1-6	TGTGCCAGCAGCCAAGATCACGGCTCCTATAATTCACCCCTCCACTTT	CASSQDHGSYNSPLHF
TRBV14	few	15	TRBD1	TRBJ1-2	TGTGCCAGCAGCCTCTGGACAGGGGGCGGATATGGCTACACCTTC	CASSLWTGGGYGYTF
TRBV5-4	-	14	-	TRBJ1-1	TGTGCCAGCAGCTTCCCCAGAATGAACACTGAAGCTTTCTTT	CASSFPRMNTEAFF
TRBV12-3/TRBV12-4	-	13	-	TRBJ1-5	TGTGCCAGCAGTTTAACGAGAAATCAGCCCCAGCATTTT	CASSLTRNQPQHF
TRBV6-5	-	14	-	TRBJ1-1	TGTGCCAGCAGGTCGGGACATCAGAACACTGAAGCTTTCTTT	CASRSGHQNTEAFF
TRBV5-1	-	16	TRBD1	TRBJ2-6	TGCGCCAGCAGCCCGGGACAGGCCTCTGGGGCCAACGTCCTGACTTTC	CASSPGQASGANVLTF